This T cell receptor beta chain is from a study of blood T cell repertoires in COVID-19. For the study at large: Researchers got acute and convalescent COVID-19 samples from the United States, Italy and Spain. T cells, B-cell-depleted T cells, or PBMCs supplied cDNA or gDNA.

Authors' analysis steps: Reference gene primer amplification gave estimated nucleated cell counts. Here immunoSEQ multiplex PCR was the method, and the copy in TCRdb shows in-frame clones only, minus some. V, J and clone size derive from that table, while D and trimming were established from the DNA sequence. The profile shows hundreds of thousands of clones, roughly 90% of them singletons. Trimming pared 2 bases from V and 6 bases from J, leaving 13 bases between. The length of the CDR3 is 14 residues. From germline, CDR1 is MNHNS and CDR2 SASEGT. The receptor's source is a woman younger than 45 with acute or convalescent COVID-19. Sequenced sample: peripheral blood. The chain combines TRBV6-1 with TRBJ1-2; D ambiguous. The chain's CDR3 is CASSEIGVADGYTF. The CDR3 DNA reads as TGTGCCAGCAGTGAAATCGGGGTCGCAGATGGCTACACCTTC.